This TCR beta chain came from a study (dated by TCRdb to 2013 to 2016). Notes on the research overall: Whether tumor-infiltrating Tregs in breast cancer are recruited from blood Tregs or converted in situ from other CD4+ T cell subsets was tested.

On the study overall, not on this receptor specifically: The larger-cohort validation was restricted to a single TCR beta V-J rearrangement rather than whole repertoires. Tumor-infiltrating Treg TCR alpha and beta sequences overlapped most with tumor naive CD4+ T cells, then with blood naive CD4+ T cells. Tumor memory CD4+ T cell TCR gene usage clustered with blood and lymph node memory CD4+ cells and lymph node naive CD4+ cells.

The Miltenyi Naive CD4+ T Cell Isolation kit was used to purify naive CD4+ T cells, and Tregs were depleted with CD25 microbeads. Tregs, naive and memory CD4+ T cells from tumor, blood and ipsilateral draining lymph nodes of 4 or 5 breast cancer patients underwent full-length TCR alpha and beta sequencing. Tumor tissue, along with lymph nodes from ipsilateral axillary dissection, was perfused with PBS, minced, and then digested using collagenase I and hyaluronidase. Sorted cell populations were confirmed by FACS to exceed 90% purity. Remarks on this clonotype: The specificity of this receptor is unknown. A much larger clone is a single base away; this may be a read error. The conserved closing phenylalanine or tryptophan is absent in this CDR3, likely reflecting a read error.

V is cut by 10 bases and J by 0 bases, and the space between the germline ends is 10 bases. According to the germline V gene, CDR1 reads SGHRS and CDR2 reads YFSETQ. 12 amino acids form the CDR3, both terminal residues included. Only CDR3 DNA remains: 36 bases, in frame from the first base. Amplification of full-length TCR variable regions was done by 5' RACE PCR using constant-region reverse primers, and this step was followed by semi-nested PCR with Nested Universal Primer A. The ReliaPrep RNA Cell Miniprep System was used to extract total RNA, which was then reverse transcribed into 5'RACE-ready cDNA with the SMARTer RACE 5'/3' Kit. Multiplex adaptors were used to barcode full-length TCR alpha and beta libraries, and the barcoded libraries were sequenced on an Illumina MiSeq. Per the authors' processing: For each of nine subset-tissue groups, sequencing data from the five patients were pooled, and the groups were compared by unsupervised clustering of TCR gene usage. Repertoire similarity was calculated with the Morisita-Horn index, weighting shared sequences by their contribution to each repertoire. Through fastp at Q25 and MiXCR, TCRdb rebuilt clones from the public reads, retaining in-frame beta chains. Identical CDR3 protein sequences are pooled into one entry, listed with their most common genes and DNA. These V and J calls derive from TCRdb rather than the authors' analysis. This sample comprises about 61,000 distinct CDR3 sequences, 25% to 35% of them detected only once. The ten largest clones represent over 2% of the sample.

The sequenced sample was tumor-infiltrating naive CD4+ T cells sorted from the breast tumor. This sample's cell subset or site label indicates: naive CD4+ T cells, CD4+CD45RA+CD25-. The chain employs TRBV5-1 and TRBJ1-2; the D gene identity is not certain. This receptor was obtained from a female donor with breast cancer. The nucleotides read TGCGCCTCTGGGGAGCCTAACTATGGCTACACCATC. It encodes CASGEPNYGYTI.